This T cell receptor beta chain derives from a study of blood T cell repertoires in COVID-19. Sequenced by immunoSEQ multiplex PCR; TCRdb stores in-frame clones only, minus some. The sample lists fewer than 250,000 clones; around 86% were seen once. The CDR3 runs to 14 residues. Germline assignment: CDR1 SGHRS and CDR2 YFSETQ. The V and J ends lost 2 bases and 3 bases respectively, with 10 bases between them. There are a few counts of this clone. The specimen sequenced was peripheral blood. The chain joins TRBV5-1 to TRBJ2-3; possible D gene TRBD2, 5 bases. This clonotype originated in a man aged 50 to 60 with acute or convalescent COVID-19. The CDR3 reads CASSFGWETDTQYF. Here the CDR3 DNA reads TGCGCCAGCAGCTTCGGGTGGGAGACAGATACGCAGTATTTT.